The 25 T cell receptor beta chains presented below share a single source sample, sequenced in a study of the immune and genomic landscape of osteosarcoma. Libraries were prepared by immunoSEQ multiplex PCR; TCRdb keeps only in-frame clonotypes and omits some of them. This sample carries 350 to 500 clones, roughly 71% of them seen once, and the ten largest clones take roughly 15%. The sequenced sample was primary tumor tissue from the pelvis. All receptors derive from a man older than 75 with osteosarcoma.

The chain employs TRBV19 and TRBJ2-3; 7 positions agree with TRBD2. V trimming: 7 bases; J trimming: 4 bases; junction bases outside the gene matches: 5. The CDR3 extends over 13 amino acids. Germline CDR1 LNHDA, CDR2 SQIVND (reference sequence). The CDR3 coding sequence is TGTGCCAGTACCCCCCGGGGGGCAGATACGCAGTATTTT. Translated, it gives CASTPRGADTQYF.

This clone was seen a few times. This chain connects TRBV4-2 to TRBJ1-5; D is unclear. V was shortened by 5 bases and J by 5 bases, with 10 bases between the two germline ends. The CDR3 loop spans 13 amino acids. Germline-derived CDR1 and CDR2 are LGHNA and YNFKEQ. The CDR3 region has the DNA TGTGCCAGCAGCGAAGCTGGGTATCAGCCCCAGCATTTT. Translating it yields CASSEAGYQPQHF.

This sequence joins TRBV7-6 and TRBJ2-5; TRBD2 aligns across 8 bases. Germline lookup yields CDR1 SGHVS and CDR2 FNYEAQ. J gave up 4 bases and V 5 bases, and 9 bases lay outside the gene matches. This CDR3 spans 15 amino acids. DNA for the CDR3: TGTGCCAGCAGCCCGTCGGGGGGGGAGGGAGAGACCCAGTACTTC. This sequence encodes CASSPSGGEGETQYF.

This clone was found a few times. CDR3 region: CASSLYGDRDRENTYGYTF. For the CDR3, the DNA is TGTGCCAGCAGTTTATATGGTGACCGGGACAGGGAGAACACCTATGGCTACACCTTC. The chain links TRBV28 to TRBJ1-2; TRBD1 matches 9 bases. Germline V gene lookup returns CDR1 MDHEN and CDR2 SYDVKM. After removal of 1 base from V and 4 bases from J, the junction contained 16 bases not matched to a gene. The CDR3 has 19 residues.

This clone was found once. V is TRBV19 and J is TRBJ1-2; 7 nucleotides agree with TRBD1. V shed 6 bases, J shed 5 bases, and the junction held 6 bases outside the gene matches. The germline V gene has CDR1 LNHDA and CDR2 SQIVND (reference sequence). There are 13 residues in the CDR3. The CDR3 loop reads CASRAQGVYGYTF. The CDR3 DNA reads as TGTGCCAGTAGGGCCCAGGGGGTATATGGCTACACCTTC.

The chain combines TRBV6-5 with TRBJ2-5; either TRBD1 or TRBD2 may supply D (5 bases each). CDR1 MNHEY and CDR2 SVGAGI come from the germline V gene. Trimming pared 0 bases from V and 4 bases from J, leaving 9 bases between. There are 14 residues in the CDR3. CDR3 in DNA: TGTGCCAGCAGTTACTCGAATGGGGGAGAGACCCAGTACTTC. It yields the protein CASSYSNGGETQYF.

The V gene is TRBV27, the J gene TRBJ1-6; maybe TRBD1 (5 bases). Germline V gene data show CDR1 as MNHEY and CDR2 as SMNVEV (reference sequence). This CDR3 region has 16 residues. Trimming stripped 5 bases from V and 2 bases from J, with 13 bases between. This CDR3 is CASSRSGTAYNSPLHF. The DNA of the CDR3 is TGTGCCAGCAGTAGAAGTGGGACTGCCTATAATTCACCCCTCCACTTT.

The V and J genes are TRBV4-2 and TRBJ1-3; TRBD1 might be the D (6 bases). Germline CDR1 is LGHNA and CDR2 is YNFKEQ. Trimming took 0 bases from V and 4 from J, leaving 10 bases between them. The CDR3 loop spans 15 amino acids. The CDR3 DNA is TGTGCCAGCAGCCAAGATACCGGACAGGGAAACACCATATATTTT. This sequence encodes CASSQDTGQGNTIYF.

V gene TRBV11-2 combines with J gene TRBJ2-7; TRBD1 matches 7 bases. CDR3 length equals 13 residues. V trimming: 5 bases; J trimming: 11 bases; junction bases outside the gene matches: 12. CDR1 is SGHAT and CDR2 is FQNNGV in the germline V gene. The CDR3 nucleotides are TGTGCCAGCAGCCAGGCCCCCGGGACAGTGGAGTACTTC. It translates to CASSQAPGTVEYF.

On this clone itself: At one end, the junction sequence differs from germline, possibly due to a read error. This chain links TRBV5-4 with TRBJ1-4; D unclear. The CDR3 runs to 14 residues. Germline values: CDR1 SGHNT, CDR2 YYREEE (reference sequence). The CDR3 protein is CASSQDPRIEKLFF. DNA for the CDR3: TGCGCCAGCAGCCAAGATCCGCGGATCGAAAAACTGTTTTTT.

The rearrangement uses TRBV7-2 and TRBJ2-5; perhaps D is TRBD1 or TRBD2 (5 bases each). The ends were cut back, 4 bases at V and 3 bases at J, with 18 bases in the middle. The CDR3 sequence is 16 residues long. Germline values: CDR1 SGHTA, CDR2 FQGNSA. The CDR3: CASSSRQLTGKETQYF. The CDR3 region has the DNA TGTGCCAGCAGCTCCCGACAGCTTACGGGAAAAGAGACCCAGTACTTC.

There are a few counts of this clone. The chain uses TRBV5-1 and TRBJ2-5; maybe TRBD1 (6 bases). Germline loops: CDR1 SGHRS, CDR2 YFSETQ. CDR3 length: 15 amino acids. V was cut by 0 bases and J by 1 base, with 10 bases left in between. Here the CDR3 reads CASSLAQDSQETQYF. The CDR3 nucleotides are TGCGCCAGCAGCTTGGCCCAGGACAGCCAAGAGACCCAGTACTTC. Combining the CDR3 with reference TRBV5-1 and TRBJ2-5 gives the whole variable domain KAGVTQTPRYLIKTRGQQVTLSCSPISGHRSVSWYQQTPGQGLQFLFEYFSETQRNKGNFPGRFSGRQFSNSRSEMNVSTLELGDSALYLCASSLAQDSQETQYFGPGTRLLVL.

This clone was detected only a few times. The chain recombines TRBV10-1 with TRBJ2-2; tentatively, D is TRBD1 (5 bases). This CDR3 has 16 residues. V lost 0 bases, J lost 4 bases, and 12 bases lay in between. The V gene's germline CDR1 is WNHNN and CDR2 SYGVQD (reference sequence). CDR3 sequence (DNA): TGCGCCAGCAGTGAGTCCAGGGTACCTCTCACCGGGGAGCTGTTTTTT. It yields the protein CASSESRVPLTGELFF.

V is TRBV19 and J is TRBJ1-1; D possibly corresponds to TRBD1 (5 bases). The CDR3 runs to 17 residues. Germline V gives CDR1 LNHDA, CDR2 SQIVND (reference sequence). Trimming left V 2 bases short and J 4 bases short, with 20 bases between. The CDR3 DNA reads TGTGCCAGTAGTATATCCTTAGGGGTGCTATTCGGCACTGAAGCTTTCTTT. Amino acid sequence: CASSISLGVLFGTEAFF. The whole variable domain, filled in from reference TRBV19 and TRBJ1-1, reads DGGITQSPKYLFRKEGQNVTLSCEQNLNHDAMYWYRQDPGQGLRLIYYSQIVNDFQKGDIAEGYSVSREKKESFPLTVTSAQKNPTAFYLCASSISLGVLFGTEAFFGQGTRLTVV.

The V call is TRBV6-6, the J call TRBJ2-7; TRBD1 matches 9 bases. The CDR3 totals 15 residues. Germline CDR1 MNHNY, CDR2 SVGAGI (reference sequence). After removal of 6 bases from V and 1 base from J, the junction contained 7 bases not matched to a gene. CDR3 residues: CASRSGTGNSYEQYF. CDR3 in DNA: TGTGCCAGCAGGTCCGGGACAGGGAATTCCTACGAGCAGTACTTC.

The chain joins TRBV4-2 to TRBJ1-5; D might be TRBD1 (5 bases). V gave up 4 bases and J gave up 6 bases, with 13 bases separating them. This CDR3 contains 14 residues. Germline CDR1 reads LGHNA; CDR2 reads YNFKEQ. This CDR3 is CASSPRGRGQPQHF. The CDR3 nucleotides are TGTGCCAGCAGCCCCCGGGGGAGGGGTCAGCCCCAGCATTTT.

This clone was counted between two and nine times. The gene calls are TRBV6-5 and TRBJ2-2; 9 nucleotides line up with TRBD1. There are 14 residues in the CDR3. Germline V CDR1 and CDR2: MNHEY, SVGAGI. J lost 6 bases, V lost 4 bases, and 3 bases had no gene match. The CDR3 region has the DNA TGTGCCAGCAGTTTCAGGACAGGGGCCGGGGAGCTGTTTTTT. Its translation: CASSFRTGAGELFF.

This clone was found once. The V and J genes are TRBV7-6 and TRBJ2-2, with a possible D match to TRBD1 (5 bases). Germline V lookup: CDR1 SGHVS, CDR2 FNYEAQ. Trimming pared 6 bases from V and 4 bases from J, leaving 15 bases between. The CDR3 spans 15 residues. DNA of the CDR3: TGTGCCAGCAGTTCGGACATTTACACCACCGGGGAGCTGTTTTTT. The encoded protein is CASSSDIYTTGELFF.

The CDR3 nucleotides read TGCGCCAGCAGCCTCGTGGTGACCGAGTATAATTCACCCCTCCACTTT. Its translation is CASSLVVTEYNSPLHF. The chain recombines TRBV4-1 with TRBJ1-6; no clear D. Trimming pared 4 bases from V and 4 bases from J, leaving 14 bases between. CDR3 length: 16 residues. From germline, CDR1 is MGHRA and CDR2 YSYEKL.

This clone was picked up one time. The chain couples TRBV11-3 to TRBJ1-1; 7 bases are a match to TRBD1. The CDR3 is 14 amino acids. V lost 3 bases and J lost 2; bases outside the gene matches: 3. Germline CDR1 and CDR2: SGHNT and YENEEA. The CDR3 here is CASSFGQANTEAFF. In nucleotides, the CDR3 is TGTGCCAGCAGCTTCGGACAGGCAAACACTGAAGCTTTCTTT.

The rearrangement links TRBV5-4 to TRBJ1-5, with a possible D match to TRBD1 (6 bases). Germline values: CDR1 SGHNT, CDR2 YYREEE (reference sequence). The CDR3 has 14 residues. The ends were cut back, 0 bases at V and 6 bases at J, with 10 bases in the middle. This CDR3 reads CASSLGGAFQPQHF. As DNA, the CDR3 is TGTGCCAGCAGCTTGGGGGGGGCGTTTCAGCCCCAGCATTTT.

The chain couples TRBV5-1 to TRBJ2-7; the D gene is possibly TRBD1 (5 bases). Germline CDR1 and CDR2: SGHRS and YFSETQ. With 0 bases removed from V and 6 bases from J, the gap between germline ends came to 16 bases. This CDR3 is 15 amino acids long. The CDR3, as DNA: TGCGCCAGCAGCTTGGCGGAGCAGGGTTTTGCCGAGCAGTACTTC. This gives the protein CASSLAEQGFAEQYF.

The rearrangement joins TRBV18 to TRBJ1-3, with D perhaps TRBD1 (5 bases). Per germline, CDR1 KGHSH and CDR2 LQKENI. The CDR3 is made up of 17 amino acids. With 4 bases removed from V and 0 bases from J, the gap between germline ends came to 16 bases. Written as DNA, the CDR3 is TGTGCCAGCTCACGCCGGGCGGGACGGAACTCTGGAAACACCATATATTTT. Translating gives CASSRRAGRNSGNTIYF.

V usage is TRBV6-5 and J usage is TRBJ2-7; TRBD2 agrees at 9 bases. The DNA end lines up better with TRBJ2-1; the J call may be wrong. Germline CDR1 is MNHEY and CDR2 is SVGAGI. The CDR3 extends over 13 amino acids. For the CDR3, the DNA is TGTGCCAGCAGAAACCCTAGCGGGGACCAGCAGTTCTTC. Encoded protein: CASRNPSGDQQFF.

By share, this clone ranks as large (0.1 to 1%). This same CDR3 is encoded by further DNA sequences in the sample. The V call is TRBV10-3, the J call TRBJ1-2; 8 nucleotides agree with TRBD1. Germline loops: CDR1 ENHRY, CDR2 SYGVKD. Trimming removed 2 bases from V and 2 bases from J; junction bases left unmatched: 4. The CDR3 is 15 residues long. CDR3 region: CAISEPGQGNYGYTF. The CDR3 coding sequence is TGTGCCATCAGTGAGCCCGGACAGGGCAACTATGGCTACACCTTC.